Each of the 13 T cell receptor beta chains below was sequenced from the same sample in a study of T cell responses to AZD1222 COVID-19 vaccine. Measured with immunoSEQ multiplex PCR; TCRdb has only the in-frame clones, and not every one. This table holds over 150,000 clones, 80% to 90% found once. The sequenced sample was peripheral blood, obtained on day 0 of MenACWY control vaccination. The receptors here all came from an adult in good health.

The gene calls are TRBV5-6 and TRBJ1-2, with TRBD1 matching over 11 bases. This CDR3 contains 15 residues. Per germline, CDR1 SGHDT and CDR2 YYEEEE. V was clipped by 2 bases and J by 7 bases; unmatched bases: 7. The CDR3 loop is CASSLGQGAKGGYTF. CDR3 DNA: TGTGCCAGCAGCTTAGGACAGGGGGCGAAAGGTGGCTACACCTTC.

The chain joins TRBV18 to TRBJ1-5; D gene unclear. The V and J ends lost 6 bases and 3 bases respectively, with 12 bases between them. The CDR3 covers 14 residues. The germline V gene encodes CDR1 KGHSH and CDR2 LQKENI. Here the CDR3 DNA reads TGTGCCAGCTCGCCGGCCCAAGTCAATCAGCCCCAGCATTTT. This sequence encodes CASSPAQVNQPQHF.

V gene TRBV7-3 combines with J gene TRBJ2-3, with 11 positions matching TRBD2. The CDR3 runs 17 residues. Germline V gene lookup returns CDR1 SGHTA and CDR2 FQGTGA. Trimming cost V 5 bases and J 5 bases; bases outside gene matches: 12. CDR3 DNA sequence: TGTGCCAGCAGCGCAGGCGTTCTAGCGGGAGGTAAAGATACGCAGTATTTT. Translated: CASSAGVLAGGKDTQYF.

V gene TRBV27 combines with J gene TRBJ1-4; D is unresolved. The ends were cut back, 2 bases at V and 8 bases at J, with 9 bases in the middle. The CDR3 spans 13 residues. Germline CDR1 reads MNHEY; CDR2 reads SMNVEV (reference sequence). Here the CDR3 reads CASSLGGREKLFF. In DNA, the CDR3 is TGTGCCAGCAGTTTAGGTGGGAGAGAAAAACTGTTTTTT.

This clone has only one observation. This chain uses TRBV10-3 with TRBJ1-1; D is undetermined. Trimming pared 4 bases from V and 1 base from J, leaving 10 bases between. The CDR3 has 14 amino acids. The germline V gene encodes CDR1 ENHRY and CDR2 SYGVKD. CDR3 DNA sequence: TGTGCCATCAGTGGTGAGGGAGGGAACACTGAAGCTTTCTTT. This gives the protein CAISGEGGNTEAFF.

In this sample, this clone turned up a few times. The chain joins TRBV5-5 to TRBJ2-7, with D possibly matching TRBD2 (6 bases). The CDR3 runs to 14 residues. In germline, CDR1 is SGHKS, CDR2 YYEKEE (reference sequence). V was trimmed by 4 bases and J by 2 bases, leaving 13 bases between them. The CDR3 DNA reads as TGTGCCAGCAGCGTCCGGGACTTAGCCTACGAGCAGTACGTC. Encoded protein: CASSVRDLAYEQYV.

This clone was seen just once. The genes are TRBV3-1 (or the pseudogene TRBV3-2) and TRBJ2-3; TRBD2 aligns across 7 bases. The CDR3 is 16 residues long. Unmatched junction bases numbered 12, after V lost 6 bases and J lost 3 bases. Germline V gene sequence: CDR1 LGHDT, CDR2 YNNKEL (reference sequence). The CDR3 nucleotides are TGTGCCAGCAGGCTCGACGGGGTCGGGAGGACAGATACGCAGTATTTT. Its translation is CASRLDGVGRTDTQYF.

The chain has TRBV19 and TRBJ2-7; 7 nucleotides align to TRBD2. The germline gives CDR1 LNHDA, CDR2 SQIVND (reference sequence). Losses at the gene ends were 2 bases for V and 0 bases for J; bases not matched to a gene: 16. CDR3 length: 19 residues. CDR3 bases: TGTGCCAGTAGTATAAAACATCGAAGGCGGGGACTAAGCTCCTACGAGCAGTACGTC. Its protein is CASSIKHRRRGLSSYEQYV.

V usage is TRBV19 and J usage is TRBJ2-2, with TRBD2 matching over 9 bases. Looked up from germline, CDR1 is LNHDA and CDR2 is SQIVND (reference sequence). CDR3 size: 14 residues. This chain's CDR3 is CGSSGDLNTGELFF. CDR3 coding DNA: TGTGGCTCTAGCGGGGATCTTAACACCGGGGAGCTGTTTTTT.

The rearrangement joins TRBV5-8 to TRBJ1-5, with TRBD1 matching over 11 bases. The V gene's germline CDR1 is SGHTS and CDR2 YDEGEE. Trimming took 6 bases from V and 5 from J; bases not matched to a gene: 7. CDR3 length: 15 residues. CDR3 coding DNA: TGTGCCAGCACCTCCAGGACAGGGGGCTATCAGCCCCAGCATTTT. Translating it yields CASTSRTGGYQPQHF.

The CDR3 DNA sequence: TGTGCCAGCAGCTTAGGTAGAGCTTTCTATGAGCAGTTCTTC. This codes for CASSLGRAFYEQFF. The V and J genes are TRBV11-2 and TRBJ2-1; D uncertain. This CDR3 comprises 14 residues. Germline values: CDR1 SGHAT, CDR2 FQNNGV. V shed 1 base and J shed 8 bases, with 12 bases lying between them.

The rearrangement links TRBV27 to TRBJ2-7; D possibly corresponds to TRBD1 (6 bases). The CDR3 is 16 amino acids. Trimming took off 5 bases at V and 5 bases at J, with 22 bases between the two ends. Germline assignment: CDR1 MNHEY and CDR2 SMNVEV (reference sequence). CDR3 DNA: TGTGCCAGCAGTCTAGGAAGAACAGGGTGGGTTAACGAGCAGTACTTC. Its translation is CASSLGRTGWVNEQYF.

The gene calls are TRBV5-6 and TRBJ1-4; D is uncertain. This CDR3 contains 15 residues. The germline gives CDR1 SGHDT, CDR2 YYEEEE. With 4 bases removed from V and 5 bases from J, the gap between germline ends came to 15 bases. The CDR3 spells CASSPLLTGNEKLFF. The CDR3, as DNA: TGTGCCAGCAGCCCCCTCCTAACGGGAAATGAAAAACTGTTTTTT. Supplemented by reference TRBV5-6 and TRBJ1-4, the full variable domain reads DAGVTQSPTHLIKTRGQQVTLRCSPKSGHDTVSWYQQALGQGPQFIFQYYEEEERQRGNFPDRFSGHQFPNYSSELNVNALLLGDSALYLCASSPLLTGNEKLFFGSGTQLSVL.